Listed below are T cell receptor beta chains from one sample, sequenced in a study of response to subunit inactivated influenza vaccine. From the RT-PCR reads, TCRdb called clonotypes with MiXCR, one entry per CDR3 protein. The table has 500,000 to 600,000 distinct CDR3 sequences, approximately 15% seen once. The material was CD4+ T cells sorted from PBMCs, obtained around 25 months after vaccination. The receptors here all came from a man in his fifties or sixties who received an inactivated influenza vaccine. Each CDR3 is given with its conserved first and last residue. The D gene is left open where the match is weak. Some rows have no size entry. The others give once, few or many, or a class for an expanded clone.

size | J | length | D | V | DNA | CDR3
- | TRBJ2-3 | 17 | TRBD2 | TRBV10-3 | TGTGCCATCAGTGAGTCGGAACTAGCGGGGGGACCAGATACGCAGTATTTT | CAISESELAGGPDTQYF
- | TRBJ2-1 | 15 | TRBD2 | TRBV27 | TGTGCCAGCAGCCCCCTAGCGGGAGATCTCAATGAGCAGTTCTTC | CASSPLAGDLNEQFF
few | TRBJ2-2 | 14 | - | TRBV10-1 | TGCGCCAGCAAGGAGGGGGAGTTGGCCGGGGAGCTGTTTTTT | CASKEGELAGELFF
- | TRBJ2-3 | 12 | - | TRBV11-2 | TGTGCCAGCAGCCATACGGAGGGGAGGAAGTATTTT | CASSHTEGRKYF
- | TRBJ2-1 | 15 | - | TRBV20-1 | TGCAGTGCTAGGACCGACAGTGGGGGGTACAATGAGCAGTTCTTC | CSARTDSGGYNEQFF
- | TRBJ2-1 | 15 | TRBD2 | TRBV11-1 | TGTGCCAGCAGCCCACCTAGCGGGGGGGCTCGAGAGCAGTTCTTC | CASSPPSGGAREQFF
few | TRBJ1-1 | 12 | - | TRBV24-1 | TGTGCCACCAGTGATGGGCAGGTTGAAGCTTTCTTT | CATSDGQVEAFF
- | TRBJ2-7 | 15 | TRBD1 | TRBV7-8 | TGTGCCAGCAGCTTAGGCCCCAGACAGGGGTACGAGCAGTACTTC | CASSLGPRQGYEQYF
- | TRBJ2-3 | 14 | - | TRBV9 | TGTGCCTCTGACAGTGGCCTTTTGTTGGATACGCAGTATTTT | CASDSGLLLDTQYF
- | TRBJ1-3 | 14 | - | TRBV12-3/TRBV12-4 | TGTGCCAGCAGTTTGGTCCGAACTGGAAACACCATATATTTT | CASSLVRTGNTIYF
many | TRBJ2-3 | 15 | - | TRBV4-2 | TGTGCCAGCAGCCAAGGCCATGGGGGCACAGATACGCAGTATTTT | CASSQGHGGTDTQYF
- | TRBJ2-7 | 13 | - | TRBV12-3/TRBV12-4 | TGTGCCAGCAGGCCCTCGACAGCCTACGAGCAGTACTTC | CASRPSTAYEQYF
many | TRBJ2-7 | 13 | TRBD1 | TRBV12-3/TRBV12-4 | TGTGCCAGCAGTCGACAGGGGCCGTACGAGCAGTACTTC | CASSRQGPYEQYF
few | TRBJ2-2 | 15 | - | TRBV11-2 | TGTGCCAGCAGTTTTTCGGGAGAATTCACCGGGGAGCTGTTTTTT | CASSFSGEFTGELFF
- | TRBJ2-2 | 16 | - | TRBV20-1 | TGCAGTGCTAGAGGGTCGCGAACCGCGAACACCGGGGAGCTGTTTTTT | CSARGSRTANTGELFF
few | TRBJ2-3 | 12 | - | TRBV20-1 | TGCAGTGCTCCTCCCAAAGGGGATACGCAGTATTTT | CSAPPKGDTQYF
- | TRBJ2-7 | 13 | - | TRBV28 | TGTGCCAGCAGCCTTCTCAACGGGTACGAGCAGTACTTC | CASSLLNGYEQYF
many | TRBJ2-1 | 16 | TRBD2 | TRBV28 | TGTGCCAGCAGTTTGAGGCTAGCGGGAGCCTACAATGAGCAGTTCTTC | CASSLRLAGAYNEQFF